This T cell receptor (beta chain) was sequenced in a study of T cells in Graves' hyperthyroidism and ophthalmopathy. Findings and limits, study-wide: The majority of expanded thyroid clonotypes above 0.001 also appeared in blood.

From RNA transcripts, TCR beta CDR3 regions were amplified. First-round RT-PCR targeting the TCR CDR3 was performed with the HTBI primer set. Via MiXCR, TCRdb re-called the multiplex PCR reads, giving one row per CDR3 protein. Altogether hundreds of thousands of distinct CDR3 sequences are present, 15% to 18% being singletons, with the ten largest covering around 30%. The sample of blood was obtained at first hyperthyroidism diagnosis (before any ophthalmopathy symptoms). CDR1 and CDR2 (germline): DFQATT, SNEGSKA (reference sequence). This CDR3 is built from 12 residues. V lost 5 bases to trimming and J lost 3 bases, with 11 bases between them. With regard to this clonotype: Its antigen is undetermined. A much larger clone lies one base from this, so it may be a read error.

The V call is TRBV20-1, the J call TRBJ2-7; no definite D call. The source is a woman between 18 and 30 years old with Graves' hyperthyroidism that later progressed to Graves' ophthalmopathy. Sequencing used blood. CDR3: CSAGSRNYEQYF. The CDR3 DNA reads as TGCAGTGCTGGATCGAGGAACTACGAGCAGTACTTC.